The 4 T cell receptor beta chains below were found in one sample sequenced in a study of shared clonotypes between healthy human individuals. Here immunoSEQ multiplex PCR was the method, and the copy in TCRdb shows in-frame clones only, minus some. This table has around 980,000 clones, 75% to 80% appearing once. Specimen: memory CD4+ T cells from PBMCs. Subset: CD45RA-negative fraction. These receptors originate from a young man in good health. Some clones in this sample may be carry-over from other donors' samples.

This clone turned up a few times. The chain employs TRBV11-2 and TRBJ1-2, with D tentatively TRBD1 (5 bases). This CDR3 region has 16 residues. Per the germline V gene, CDR1 is SGHAT and CDR2 is FQNNGV. Trimming removed 0 bases from V and 3 bases from J, with 14 bases in between. The CDR3 region is CASSLEGVPRYYGYTF. The DNA of the CDR3 is TGTGCCAGCAGCTTAGAGGGGGTCCCCAGATACTATGGCTACACCTTC. The full variable domain, completed using reference TRBV11-2 and TRBJ1-2, is EAGVAQSPRYKIIEKRQSVAFWCNPISGHATLYWYQQILGQGPKLLIQFQNNGVVDDSQLPKDRFSAERLKGVDSTLKIQPAKLEDSAVYLCASSLEGVPRYYGYTFGSGTRLTVV.

This rearrangement joins TRBV14 to TRBJ2-1; 9 bases map to TRBD1. The CDR3 has 13 amino acids. V shed 4 bases, J shed 5 bases, and the junction held 0 bases outside the gene matches. Germline CDR1 is SGHDN and CDR2 is FVKESK. The chain's CDR3 is CASSRDRDNEQFF. In DNA, the CDR3 is TGTGCCAGCAGCCGGGACAGGGACAATGAGCAGTTCTTC.

Of note for this clone: A far bigger clonotype differs at one base, so this is likely a read error. Other DNA sequences from this sample encode an identical CDR3 as well. The genes are TRBV7-9 and TRBJ1-1, with 7 bases matching TRBD1. Trimming cost V 1 base and J 3 bases; bases outside gene matches: 2. CDR1 and CDR2 (germline): SEHNR, FQNEAQ (reference sequence). CDR3 length: 14 amino acids. The CDR3 is CASSLGQGDTEAFF. The CDR3 DNA reads as TGTGCCAGCAGCTTAGGGCAGGGGGACACTGAAGCTTTCTTT.

CDR3: CASNPGGLAGVAPYEQYF. In nucleotides, the CDR3 is TGTGCCAGCAATCCCGGGGGACTAGCGGGAGTGGCCCCCTACGAGCAGTACTTC. J is TRBJ2-7 and V is TRBV28; 14 nucleotides line up with TRBD2. This CDR3 contains 18 residues. Germline lookup yields CDR1 MDHEN and CDR2 SYDVKM. V shed 7 bases and J 2 bases; nucleotides not matched to a gene: 13.